This T cell receptor beta chain was recovered during a study of blood T cell repertoires in COVID-19. Study at large: Researchers got acute and convalescent COVID-19 samples from the United States, Italy and Spain.

TCRdb keeps only in-frame clones here, not all; method: immunoSEQ multiplex PCR. The table has around 88,000 clones, over 70% seen once. This clonotype was obtained from a man between 60 and 75 years old with acute or convalescent COVID-19. Sequencing was performed on peripheral blood.

Here the CDR3 reads CASSVEVGYGEQYF. CDR3 sequence (DNA): TGTGCCAGCAGCGTAGAAGTCGGGTACGGGGAGCAGTACTTC. This rearrangement joins TRBV9 to TRBJ2-7, with no clear D. From germline, CDR1 is SGDLS and CDR2 YYNGEE. The CDR3 runs 14 residues. Trimming pared 0 bases from V and 7 bases from J, leaving 14 bases between.